The clone carrying this TCR beta chain occurred a few times. Its antigen is not known. Primers included in the PCR were 60 Vbeta and 13 Jbeta primers. The repertoire was sequenced with immunoSEQ multiplex PCR; TCRdb's copy has only in-frame clones and lacks some. The sample contains some 130,000 clones, more than 70% of which appear only once. The data belong to a study of cytomegalovirus exposure and HLA in healthy donors. Overall study context: Caucasian-associated ancestry cluster membership applied to around 80% of around 400 genotyped donors.

Study conclusions and caveats: A later analysis reported that several of the most significant clusters appeared to be linked to common viral pathogens, among them Epstein-Barr virus.

The source material was PBMCs. The origin of this receptor is a middle-aged man in good health and CMV-seronegative.

Here the CDR3 DNA reads TGTGCCAGCAGCTTATCTTCGGGCAGGGGGCGGTTCGGGGACACTGAAGCTTTCTTT. Protein product: CASSLSSGRGRFGDTEAFF. This chain uses TRBV7-3 with TRBJ1-1; 8 nucleotides align to TRBD1. Germline V CDR1 and CDR2: SGHTA, FQGTGA. The J segment lost 3 bases and the V segment lost 2 bases, leaving 17 bases of the junction unmatched. This CDR3 is built from 19 residues.